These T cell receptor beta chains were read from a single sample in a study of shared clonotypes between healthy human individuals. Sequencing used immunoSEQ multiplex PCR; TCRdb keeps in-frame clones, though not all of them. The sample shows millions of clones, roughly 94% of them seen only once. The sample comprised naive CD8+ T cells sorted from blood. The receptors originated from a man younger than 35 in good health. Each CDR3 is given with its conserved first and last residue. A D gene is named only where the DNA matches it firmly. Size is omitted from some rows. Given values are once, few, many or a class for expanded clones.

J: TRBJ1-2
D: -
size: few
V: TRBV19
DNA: TGTGCCAGTAAAGGCTATGGCTACACCTTC
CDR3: CASKGYGYTF

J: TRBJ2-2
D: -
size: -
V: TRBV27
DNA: TGTGCCAGCAGCATAGACAGGTCCACCGGGGAGCTGTTTTTT
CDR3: CASSIDRSTGELFF

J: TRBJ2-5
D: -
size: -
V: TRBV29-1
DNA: TGCAGCATGTGGTCCGGGGGAGGCGAGACCCAGTACTTC
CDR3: CSMWSGGGETQYF

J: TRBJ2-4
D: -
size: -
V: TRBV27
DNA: TGTGCCAGCAGTTTATCAGGGGATGGGGCCAAAAACATTCAGTACTTC
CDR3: CASSLSGDGAKNIQYF

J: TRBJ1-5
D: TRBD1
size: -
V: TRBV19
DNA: TGTGCCAGTAGTATACGACAGGGAGGTCAGCCCCAGCATTTT
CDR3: CASSIRQGGQPQHF

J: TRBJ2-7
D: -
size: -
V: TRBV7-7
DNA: TGTGCTAGCAGCTTAGGGACGGGGCCGACCTACGAGCAGTACTTC
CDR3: CASSLGTGPTYEQYF

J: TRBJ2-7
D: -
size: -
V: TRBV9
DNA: TGTGCCAGCAGCCAAGGGACATCCCCCTACGAGCAGTACTTC
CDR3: CASSQGTSPYEQYF

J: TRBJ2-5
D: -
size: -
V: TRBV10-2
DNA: TGCGCCACCAGGGACGGAAGGGGGCAAGAGACCCAGTACTTC
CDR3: CATRDGRGQETQYF

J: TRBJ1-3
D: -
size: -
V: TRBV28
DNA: TGTGCCAGCAGTTTGTTCCAATCAAACACCATATATTTT
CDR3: CASSLFQSNTIYF

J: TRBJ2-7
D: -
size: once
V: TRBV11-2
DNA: TGTGCCAGCAGCCCCTTTGGTGAGCAGTACTTC
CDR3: CASSPFGEQYF

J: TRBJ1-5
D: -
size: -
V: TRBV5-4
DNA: TGTGCCAGCAGCCGGGTCTCGGGGAGCAATCAGCCCCAGCATTTT
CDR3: CASSRVSGSNQPQHF

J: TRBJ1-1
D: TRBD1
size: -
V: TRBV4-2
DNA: TGTGCCAGCAGCCAAGATACCAACAGGGGACGCCCGAACACTGAAGCTTTCTTT
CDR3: CASSQDTNRGRPNTEAFF

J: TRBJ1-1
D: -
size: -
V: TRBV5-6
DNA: TGTGCCAGCAGCTTGTCAATGAACACTGAAGCTTTCTTT
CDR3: CASSLSMNTEAFF

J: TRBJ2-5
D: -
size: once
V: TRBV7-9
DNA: TGTGCCAGCAGCCACCGAGAGGGGATTCAAATTCAGGCGGGGACCCAGTACTTC
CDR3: CASSHREGIQIQAGTQYF

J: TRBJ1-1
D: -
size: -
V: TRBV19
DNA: TGTGCCAGTAGTTATGGGGAGGGGAACACTGAAGCTTTCTTT
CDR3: CASSYGEGNTEAFF

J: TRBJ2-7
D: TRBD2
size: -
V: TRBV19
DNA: TGTGCCAGTAGTGGCTCCGCGGGGGGTTCCTACGAGCAGTACTTC
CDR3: CASSGSAGGSYEQYF

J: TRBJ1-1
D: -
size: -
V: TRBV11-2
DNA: TGTGCCAGCAGCTTAGTTGGGGGAGGCGCTGAAGCTTTCTTT
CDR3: CASSLVGGGAEAFF

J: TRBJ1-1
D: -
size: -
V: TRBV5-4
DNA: TGTGCCAGCAGCTTGGCTGGGGAGTTTCACACTGAAGCTTTCTTT
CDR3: CASSLAGEFHTEAFF

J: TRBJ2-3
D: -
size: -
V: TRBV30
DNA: TGTGCCTGGAGTGTAATAGATACGCAGTATTTT
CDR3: CAWSVIDTQYF

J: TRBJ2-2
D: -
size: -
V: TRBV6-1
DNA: TGTGCCAGCAGCCAATGGGGGGACACCGGGGAGCTGTTTTTT
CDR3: CASSQWGDTGELFF

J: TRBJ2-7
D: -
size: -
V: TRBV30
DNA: TGTGCCTGGAGCGACTGGGTCTATTACGAGCAGTACTTC
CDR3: CAWSDWVYYEQYF

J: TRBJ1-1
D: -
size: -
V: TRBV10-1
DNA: TGCGCCAGCAGTGAAAGTTGGGGTGAAGCTTTCTTT
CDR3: CASSESWGEAFF

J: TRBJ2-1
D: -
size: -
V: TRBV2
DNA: TGTGCCAGCAGTCCCCCCGCAGGGGCCCCCTACAATGAGCAGTTCTTC
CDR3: CASSPPAGAPYNEQFF

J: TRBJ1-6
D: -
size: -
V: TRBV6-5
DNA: TGTGCCAGCGCTTACAGGGAAGATTCACCCCTCCACTTT
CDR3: CASAYREDSPLHF

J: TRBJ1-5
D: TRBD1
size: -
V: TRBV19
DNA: TGTGCCAGTAGTTCCGGGACAGGGTTCAATCAGCCCCAGCATTTT
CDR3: CASSSGTGFNQPQHF

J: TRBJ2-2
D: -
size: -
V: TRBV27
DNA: TGTGCCAGCACCCCCTTCAGGGCCGGGGAGCTGTTTTTT
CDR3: CASTPFRAGELFF

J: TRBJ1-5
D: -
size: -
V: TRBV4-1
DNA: TGCGCCAGCAGCCAAGATACGGAAGAGCCCCAGCATTTT
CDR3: CASSQDTEEPQHF

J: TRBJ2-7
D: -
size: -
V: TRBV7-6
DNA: TGTGCCAGCAGCTTAGTGTCTGGAGGCGGCGAGCAGTACTTC
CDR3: CASSLVSGGGEQYF

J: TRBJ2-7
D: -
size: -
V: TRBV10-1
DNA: TGCGCCAGCAGTGGAGTTGGGGGGCACGAGCAGTACTTC
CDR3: CASSGVGGHEQYF

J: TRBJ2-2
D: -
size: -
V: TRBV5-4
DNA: TGTGCCAGCAGCTTGCCGGGTGCTTACACCGGGGAGCTGTTTTTT
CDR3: CASSLPGAYTGELFF

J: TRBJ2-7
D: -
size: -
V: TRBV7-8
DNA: TGTGCCAGCAGCTCCAACACAGGCCAGGGCGGTTCCTACGAGCAGTACTTC
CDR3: CASSSNTGQGGSYEQYF

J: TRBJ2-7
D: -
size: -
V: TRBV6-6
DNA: TGTGCCAGCAGTTACCGAGGGAACCACGAGCAGTACTTC
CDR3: CASSYRGNHEQYF

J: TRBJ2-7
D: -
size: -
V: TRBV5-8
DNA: TGTGCCAGCAGCCCCGTATGGGATTCCTACGAGCAGTACTTC
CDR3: CASSPVWDSYEQYF

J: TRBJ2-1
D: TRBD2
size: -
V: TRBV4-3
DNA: TGCGCCAGCAGCCAAGAACGCCTAGCGGGTATCAATGAGCAGTTCTTC
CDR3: CASSQERLAGINEQFF

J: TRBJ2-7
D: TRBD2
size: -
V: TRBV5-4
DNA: TGTGCCAGCAGCTTTCCTACTAGCGGGAGGGCCGAAGCCTACGAGCAGTACTTC
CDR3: CASSFPTSGRAEAYEQYF

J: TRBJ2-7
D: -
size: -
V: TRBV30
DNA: TGTGCCTGGAAGGAGGGCCCTTCCCACGAGCAGTACTTC
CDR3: CAWKEGPSHEQYF

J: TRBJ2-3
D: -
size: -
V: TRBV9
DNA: TGTGCCAGCAGCGTGCTAGTCACAGATACGCAGTATTTT
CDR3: CASSVLVTDTQYF

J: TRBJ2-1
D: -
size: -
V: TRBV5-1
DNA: TGCGCCAGCAGCTCCGGACTCGCAAGCTCCTACAATGAGCAGTTCTTC
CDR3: CASSSGLASSYNEQFF

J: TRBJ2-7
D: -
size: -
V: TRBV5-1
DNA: TGCGCCAGCAGCTTGGATCATGGGACATCTTTCTACGAGCAGTACTTC
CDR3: CASSLDHGTSFYEQYF

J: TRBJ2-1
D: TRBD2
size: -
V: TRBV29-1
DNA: TGCAGCGTTTGGCTAGCGGGGAGCTGGCGCAATGAGCAGTTCTTC
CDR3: CSVWLAGSWRNEQFF

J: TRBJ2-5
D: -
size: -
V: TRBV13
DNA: TGTGCCAGCAGCTCCGGGGGAGTCCAAGAGACCCAGTACTTC
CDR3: CASSSGGVQETQYF

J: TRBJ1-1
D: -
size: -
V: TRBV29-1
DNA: TGCAGCGTTGTGGTCGGAACCCTTAGCACTGAAGCTTTCTTT
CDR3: CSVVVGTLSTEAFF

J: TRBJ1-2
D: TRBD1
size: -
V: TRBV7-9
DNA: TGTGCCAGCAGCTCGGACAGGGGTGTCAACTATGGCTACACCTTC
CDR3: CASSSDRGVNYGYTF

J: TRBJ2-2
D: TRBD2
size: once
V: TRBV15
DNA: TGTGCCACCAGCGTCGGGACTACCGGGAGAGCCGGGGAGCTGTTTTTT
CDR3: CATSVGTTGRAGELFF

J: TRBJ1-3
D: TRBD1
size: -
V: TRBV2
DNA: TGTGCCAGCAGTGTTGACAGGGAGAAGGCTGGAAACACCATATATTTT
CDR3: CASSVDREKAGNTIYF

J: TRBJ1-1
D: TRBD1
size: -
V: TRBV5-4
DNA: TGTGCCAGCAGTTTGCCGGGACAGAGCCCCCTGGGGACTGAAGCTTTCTTT
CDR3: CASSLPGQSPLGTEAFF

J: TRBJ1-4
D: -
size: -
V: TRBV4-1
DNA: TGCGCCAGCAGCCGTTTAAGAAATGAAAAACTGTTTTTT
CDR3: CASSRLRNEKLFF

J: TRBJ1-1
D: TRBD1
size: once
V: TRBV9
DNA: TGTGCCAGCAGCGTAGACGGGACAGGGTTTGACACTGAAGCTTTCTTT
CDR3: CASSVDGTGFDTEAFF

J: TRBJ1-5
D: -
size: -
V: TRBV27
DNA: TGTGCCAGCAGTTTATCCCCCGGTGGGGGTCCCGGTCAGCCCCAGCATTTT
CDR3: CASSLSPGGGPGQPQHF

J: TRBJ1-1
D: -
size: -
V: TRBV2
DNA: TGTGCCAGCCTGGGACGGCTGAACACTGAAGCTTTCTTT
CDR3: CASLGRLNTEAFF

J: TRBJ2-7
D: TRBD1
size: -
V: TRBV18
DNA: TGTGCCAGCTCACCCGACGAGGGGGCGGGCTACGAGCAGTACTTC
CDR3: CASSPDEGAGYEQYF

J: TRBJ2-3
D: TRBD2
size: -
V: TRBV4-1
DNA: TGCGCCAGCAGCCAGACTAGCGGGAGCGGGCCCCCAGATACGCAGTATTTT
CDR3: CASSQTSGSGPPDTQYF

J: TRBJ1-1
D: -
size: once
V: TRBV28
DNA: TGTGCCAGCAGTTTCCGCAGGGTACAGGGTGAAGCTTTCTTT
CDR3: CASSFRRVQGEAFF

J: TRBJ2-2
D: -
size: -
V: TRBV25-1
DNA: TGTGCCAGCATAGGTGGTTTCAACACCGGGGAGCTGTTTTTT
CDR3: CASIGGFNTGELFF

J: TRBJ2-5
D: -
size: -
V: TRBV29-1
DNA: TGCAGCGTACTACAGGGATACCAAGAGACCCAGTACTTC
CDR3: CSVLQGYQETQYF

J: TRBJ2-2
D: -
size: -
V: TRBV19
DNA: TGTGCCAGTAGTATGTACACCGGGGAGCTGTTTTTT
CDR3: CASSMYTGELFF

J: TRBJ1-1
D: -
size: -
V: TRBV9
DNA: TGTGCCAGCAGCGTAGCCCCCTCTCCTGAAGCTTTCTTT
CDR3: CASSVAPSPEAFF

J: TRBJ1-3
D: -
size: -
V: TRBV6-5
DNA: TGTGCCAGCGGATTGTCAGGGACTGGAAACACCATATATTTT
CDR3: CASGLSGTGNTIYF